This TCR beta chain was documented in a study of patients and donors after allogeneic stem cell transplantation. TCRdb called the RT-PCR reads again in MiXCR, with one record for every CDR3 protein. The top ten clones hold over 65% of a sample with tens of thousands of distinct CDR3 sequences, roughly 38% of them seen once. Germline CDR1 and CDR2: SGHRS and YFSETQ. This CDR3 region has 17 residues. Unmatched junction bases numbered 9, after V lost 0 bases and J lost 2 bases. This rearrangement joins TRBV5-1 to TRBJ2-3; the match to TRBD1 covers 7 bases. This TCR came from a human donor who was either an allogeneic HSCT recipient or a stem cell or donor lymphocyte infusion donor (not recorded which). It is not recorded whose cells these are; they may come from a transplant donor. The sample taken for sequencing was blood, either unsorted or a sorted T cell fraction (not recorded which). The CDR3 loop reads CASSLVRQGKSTDTQYF. DNA of the CDR3: TGCGCCAGCAGCTTGGTCCGACAGGGTAAATCCACAGATACGCAGTATTTT.